Each of the 3 T cell receptor beta chains below was sequenced from the same sample in a study of blood T cell repertoires in COVID-19. Sequencing was performed with immunoSEQ multiplex PCR; in TCRdb, only in-frame clones are kept and a portion is missing. The table shows fewer than 350,000 clones, with 70% to 90% occurring only once. Sequencing was carried out using peripheral blood. These receptors were obtained from a woman younger than 45 with COVID-19, enrolled during active disease.

The chain recombines TRBV10-1 with TRBJ2-7, with D maybe TRBD1 (6 bases). The V gene's germline CDR1 is WNHNN and CDR2 SYGVQD (reference sequence). This CDR3 region has 15 residues. V shed 6 bases and J shed 5 bases, with 20 bases lying between them. DNA of the CDR3: TGCGCCAGCAGCGATACCGGGACAAAAGGCAACGAGCAGTACTTC. This codes for CASSDTGTKGNEQYF.

This chain joins TRBV19 and TRBJ1-5, with unresolved D. Trimming shortened V by 1 base and J by 4 bases, and 8 bases separated the two germline ends. In germline, CDR1 is LNHDA, CDR2 SQIVND (reference sequence). The CDR3 length is 14 residues. CDR3 amino acids: CASSIAEGNQPQHF. CDR3 coding DNA: TGTGCCAGTAGTATAGCGGAGGGTAATCAGCCCCAGCATTTT.

This chain connects TRBV28 to TRBJ1-2; TRBD1 aligns across 7 bases. V dropped 4 bases and J dropped 5; count of bases not matched to a gene: 7. The germline CDR1 and CDR2 sequences are MDHEN and SYDVKM. This CDR3 has 14 residues. The CDR3 spells CASSSTGAPYGYTF. CDR3 nucleotides: TGTGCCAGCAGTTCAACAGGGGCGCCTTATGGCTACACCTTC.